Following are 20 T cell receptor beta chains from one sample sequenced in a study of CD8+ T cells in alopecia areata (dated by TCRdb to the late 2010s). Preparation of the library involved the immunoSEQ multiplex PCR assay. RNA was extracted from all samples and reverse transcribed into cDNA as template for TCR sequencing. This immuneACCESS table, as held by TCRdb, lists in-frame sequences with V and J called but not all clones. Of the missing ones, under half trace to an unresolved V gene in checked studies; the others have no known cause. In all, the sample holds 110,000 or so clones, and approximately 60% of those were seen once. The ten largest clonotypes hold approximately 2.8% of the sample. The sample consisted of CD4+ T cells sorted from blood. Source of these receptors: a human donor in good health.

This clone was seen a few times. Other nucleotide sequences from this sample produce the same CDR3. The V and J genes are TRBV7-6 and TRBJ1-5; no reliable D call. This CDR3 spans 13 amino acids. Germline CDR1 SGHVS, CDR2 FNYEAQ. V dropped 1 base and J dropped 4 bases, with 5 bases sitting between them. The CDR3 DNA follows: TGTGCCAGCAGCTTAGAGAGGAATCAGCCCCAGCATTTT. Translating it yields CASSLERNQPQHF.

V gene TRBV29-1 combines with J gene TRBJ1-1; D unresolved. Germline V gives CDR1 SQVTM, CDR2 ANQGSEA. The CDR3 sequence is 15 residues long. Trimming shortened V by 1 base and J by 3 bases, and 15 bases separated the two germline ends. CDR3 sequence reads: CSVEARTSYDTEAFF. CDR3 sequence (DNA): TGCAGCGTTGAAGCTCGGACCTCATACGACACTGAAGCTTTCTTT.

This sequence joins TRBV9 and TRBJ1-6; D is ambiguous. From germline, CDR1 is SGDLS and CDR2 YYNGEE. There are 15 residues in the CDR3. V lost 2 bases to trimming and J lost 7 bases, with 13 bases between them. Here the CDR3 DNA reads TGTGCCAGCAGCGTCGAGGAGGTGGCGAATTCACCCCTCCACTTT. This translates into CASSVEEVANSPLHF.

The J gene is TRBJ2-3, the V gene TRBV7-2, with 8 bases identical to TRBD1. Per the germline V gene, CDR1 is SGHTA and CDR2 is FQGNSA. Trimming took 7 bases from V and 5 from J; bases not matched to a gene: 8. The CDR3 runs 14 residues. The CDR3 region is CASTAGGGIDTQYF. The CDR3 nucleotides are TGTGCCAGCACCGCAGGGGGCGGAATAGATACGCAGTATTTT.

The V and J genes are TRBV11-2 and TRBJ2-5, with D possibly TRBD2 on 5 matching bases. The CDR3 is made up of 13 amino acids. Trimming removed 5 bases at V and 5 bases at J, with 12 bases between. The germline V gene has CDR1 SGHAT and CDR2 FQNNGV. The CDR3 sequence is CASSPGLRETQYF. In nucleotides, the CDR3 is TGTGCCAGCAGCCCGGGGTTGAGGGAGACCCAGTACTTC.

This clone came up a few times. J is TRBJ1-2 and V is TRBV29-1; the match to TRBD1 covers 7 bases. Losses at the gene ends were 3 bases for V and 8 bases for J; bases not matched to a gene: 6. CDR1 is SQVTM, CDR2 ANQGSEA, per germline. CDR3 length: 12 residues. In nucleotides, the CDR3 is TGCAGCGTTGATAAGGGGGCGCAAGGCTACACCTTC. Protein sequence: CSVDKGAQGYTF.

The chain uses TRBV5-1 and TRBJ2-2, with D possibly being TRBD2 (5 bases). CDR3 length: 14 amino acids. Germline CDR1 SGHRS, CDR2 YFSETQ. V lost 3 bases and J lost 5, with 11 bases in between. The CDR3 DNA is TGCGCCAGCAGCTCAAGGGAGACGACCGGGGAGCTGTTTTTT. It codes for CASSSRETTGELFF.

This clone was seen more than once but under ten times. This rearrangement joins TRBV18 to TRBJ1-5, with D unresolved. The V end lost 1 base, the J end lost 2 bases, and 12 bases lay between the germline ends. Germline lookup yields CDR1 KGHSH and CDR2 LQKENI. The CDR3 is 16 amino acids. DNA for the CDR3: TGTGCCAGCTCACCACGAACCTCAACGGGCAATCAGCCCCAGCATTTT. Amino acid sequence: CASSPRTSTGNQPQHF.

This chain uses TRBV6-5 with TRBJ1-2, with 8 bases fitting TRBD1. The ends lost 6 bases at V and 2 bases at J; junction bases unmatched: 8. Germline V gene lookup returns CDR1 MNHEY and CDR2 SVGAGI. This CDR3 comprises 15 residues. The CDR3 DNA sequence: TGTGCCAGCAGCTCCTACAGGGGGACCAACTATGGCTACACCTTC. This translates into CASSSYRGTNYGYTF.

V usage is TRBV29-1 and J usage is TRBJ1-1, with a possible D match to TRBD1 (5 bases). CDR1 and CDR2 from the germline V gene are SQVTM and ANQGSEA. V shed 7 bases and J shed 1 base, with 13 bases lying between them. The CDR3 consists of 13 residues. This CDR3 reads CSAFLQANTEAFF. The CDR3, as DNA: TGCAGCGCTTTTTTACAGGCGAACACTGAAGCTTTCTTT.

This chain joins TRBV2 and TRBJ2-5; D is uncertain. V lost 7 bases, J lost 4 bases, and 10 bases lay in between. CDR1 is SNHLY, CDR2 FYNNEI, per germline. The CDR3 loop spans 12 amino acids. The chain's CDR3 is CASTRRSETQYF. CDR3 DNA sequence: TGTGCCAGCACCCGACGCTCAGAGACCCAGTACTTC.

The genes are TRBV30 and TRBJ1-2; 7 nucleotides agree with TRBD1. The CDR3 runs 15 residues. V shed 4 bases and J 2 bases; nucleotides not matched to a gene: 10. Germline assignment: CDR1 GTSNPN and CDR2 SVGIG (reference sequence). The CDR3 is CAWIPSLTGNYGYTF. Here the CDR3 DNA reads TGTGCCTGGATTCCGTCCTTGACAGGGAACTATGGCTACACCTTC.

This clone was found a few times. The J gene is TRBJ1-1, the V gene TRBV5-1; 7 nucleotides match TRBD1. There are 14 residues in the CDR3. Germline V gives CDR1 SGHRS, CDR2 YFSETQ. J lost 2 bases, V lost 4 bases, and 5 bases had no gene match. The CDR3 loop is CASSGGTANTEAFF. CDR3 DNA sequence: TGCGCCAGCAGCGGTGGGACAGCCAACACTGAAGCTTTCTTT.

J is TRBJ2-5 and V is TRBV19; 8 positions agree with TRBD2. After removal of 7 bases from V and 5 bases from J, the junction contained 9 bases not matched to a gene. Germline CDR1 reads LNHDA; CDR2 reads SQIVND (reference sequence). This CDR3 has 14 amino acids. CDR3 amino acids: CASTDGGARETQYF. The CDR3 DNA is TGTGCCAGTACCGACGGGGGGGCCCGGGAGACCCAGTACTTC.

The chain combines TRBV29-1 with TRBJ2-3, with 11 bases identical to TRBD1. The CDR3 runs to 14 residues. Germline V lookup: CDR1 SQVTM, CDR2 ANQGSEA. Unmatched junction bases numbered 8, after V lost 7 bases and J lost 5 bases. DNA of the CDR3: TGCAGCGCCGAAGGGGGACAGGGGGGAGATACGCAGTATTTT. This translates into CSAEGGQGGDTQYF.

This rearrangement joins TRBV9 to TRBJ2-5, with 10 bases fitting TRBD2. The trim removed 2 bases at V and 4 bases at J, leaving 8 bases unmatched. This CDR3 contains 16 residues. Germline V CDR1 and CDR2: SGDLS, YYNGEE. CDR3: CASSVPSGGGGETQYF. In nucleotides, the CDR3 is TGTGCCAGCAGCGTCCCGAGCGGGGGGGGCGGAGAGACCCAGTACTTC.

The CDR3 sequence is CAWDWGGAGLSSPLHF. Here the CDR3 DNA reads TGTGCCTGGGATTGGGGTGGGGCAGGTTTGTCCTCACCCCTCCACTTT. The V gene is TRBV30, the J gene TRBJ1-6; a possible D gene is TRBD1 (5 bases). Germline CDR1 GTSNPN, CDR2 SVGIG (reference sequence). Deletions cut 5 bases from V and 10 bases from J, with 24 bases between. The CDR3 loop spans 16 amino acids.

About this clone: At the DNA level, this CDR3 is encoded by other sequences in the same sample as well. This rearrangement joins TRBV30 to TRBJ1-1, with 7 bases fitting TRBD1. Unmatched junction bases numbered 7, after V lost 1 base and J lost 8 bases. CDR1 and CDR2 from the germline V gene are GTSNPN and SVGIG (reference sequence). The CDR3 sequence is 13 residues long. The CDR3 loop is CAWSGAGGPEAFF. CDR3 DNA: TGTGCCTGGAGTGGAGCAGGGGGACCCGAAGCTTTCTTT.

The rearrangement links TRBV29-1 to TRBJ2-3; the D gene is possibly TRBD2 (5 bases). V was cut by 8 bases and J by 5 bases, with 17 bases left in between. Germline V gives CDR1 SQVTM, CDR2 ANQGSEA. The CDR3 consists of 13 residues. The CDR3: CSWEVVGEDTQYF. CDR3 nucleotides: TGCAGCTGGGAAGTTGTCGGGGAAGATACGCAGTATTTT.

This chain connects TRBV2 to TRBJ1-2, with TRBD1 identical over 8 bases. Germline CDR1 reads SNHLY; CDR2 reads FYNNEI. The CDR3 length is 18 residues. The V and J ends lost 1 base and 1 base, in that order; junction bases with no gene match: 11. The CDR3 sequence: CASSEGPRTGRNNYGYTF. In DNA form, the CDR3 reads TGTGCCAGCAGTGAAGGCCCGCGGACAGGGCGGAATAACTATGGCTACACCTTC.